This is a list of T cell receptor beta chains from one sample in a study of blood T cell repertoires in COVID-19. The method was immunoSEQ multiplex PCR; TCRdb's version includes in-frame clones alone and lacks a portion of them. This table holds about 120,000 clones, roughly 79% found once. Sequenced sample: peripheral blood. The receptors originated from a human donor in a cohort sampled during active COVID-19. Both conserved end residues are part of each CDR3. The D gene is left open where the match is weak. Expanded clones get a size class; other rows say once, few or many, or leave the size out.

TGTGCCAGCAGCTTTACCGACATCGGCGGGGAGACCCAGTACTTC | CASSFTDIGGETQYF | TRBJ2-5 | NA | TRBV9 | once
TGTGCCAGTAGTGGGGGGACAGGGGGCCAGCCCCAGCATTTT | CASSGGTGGQPQHF | TRBJ1-5 | TRBD1 | TRBV19 | NA
TGCGCCAGCAGCCAAGCTTACAGGGGGGGTGCAACTAATGAAAAACTGTTTTTT | CASSQAYRGGATNEKLFF | TRBJ1-4 | TRBD1 | TRBV4-1 | NA
TGTGCCAGCAGTTACTCGTTTACTAGAAGCTACAATGAGCAGTTCTTC | CASSYSFTRSYNEQFF | TRBJ2-1 | NA | TRBV6-5 | NA
TGTGCCAGCAGCTTAGTCCGGGGGACAGGGGCAGTCGAGCAGTACTTC | CASSLVRGTGAVEQYF | TRBJ2-7 | TRBD1 | TRBV7-9 | NA
TGTGCCAGCAGCCTCACAGGGGTGAATTCACCCCTCCACTTT | CASSLTGVNSPLHF | TRBJ1-6 | TRBD1 | TRBV28 | NA
TGTGCCAGCCGGAGCTCCTACGAGCAGTACTTC | CASRSSYEQYF | TRBJ2-7 | NA | TRBV6-6 | NA
TGTGCCAGTAGTATAGGTGGGCTCTCCTACGAGCAGTACTTC | CASSIGGLSYEQYF | TRBJ2-7 | NA | TRBV19 | NA
TGTGCCACGACAGGGGGCGAAACCCAGTACTTC | CATTGGETQYF | TRBJ2-5 | TRBD1 | TRBV19 | NA
TGTGCCAGCAGTTTCCCAGGTGGGGTCGGGGAACATTTT | CASSFPGGVGEHF | TRBJ1-5 | NA | TRBV6-2/TRBV6-3 | NA
TGTGCCAGCAGCGTAGGAGGGACTAGCGGACCCTACGAGCAGTACTTC | CASSVGGTSGPYEQYF | TRBJ2-7 | TRBD2 | TRBV9 | NA
TGTGCCAGCAGCGCGACTAGCGGGGGCGGGGATACGCAGTATTTT | CASSATSGGGDTQYF | TRBJ2-3 | TRBD2 | TRBV9 | NA
TGTGCCAGCAGCTTAGAAGCGGGGGCTCTGAAAAACATTCAGTACTTC | CASSLEAGALKNIQYF | TRBJ2-4 | TRBD2 | TRBV7-2 | NA
TGTGCCAGCAGCCCAGGCACAGATACGCAGTATTTT | CASSPGTDTQYF | TRBJ2-3 | NA | TRBV7-3 | NA
TGCAGCGTTGCGTGGCAGGAAGCTTTCTTT | CSVAWQEAFF | TRBJ1-1 | NA | TRBV29-1 | NA
TGTGCCAGCTCACCGTCCAAAAACACCGGGGAGCTGTTTTTT | CASSPSKNTGELFF | TRBJ2-2 | NA | TRBV18 | few
TGTGCCACCAGTGATTTGAGGGACTCCACTCCCCAGTTCTTC | CATSDLRDSTPQFF | TRBJ2-1 | NA | TRBV24-1 | NA
TGTGCCAGCAGCCCTCGGGCCGACAGCCTGAACACTGAAGCTTTCTTT | CASSPRADSLNTEAFF | TRBJ1-1 | NA | TRBV3-1/TRBV3-2 | NA
TGTGCCAGCAGCCCGGTCAGCGGCACAGATACGCAGTATTTT | CASSPVSGTDTQYF | TRBJ2-3 | NA | TRBV5-5 | NA
TGTGCCAGCAGCTTACCTGAAGAGACCCAGTACTTC | CASSLPEETQYF | TRBJ2-5 | NA | TRBV7-2 | NA
TGCAGTGCTAGTCACCTCCCGGGAACGACGAGGGCTGGGGCCAACGTCCTGACTTTC | CSASHLPGTTRAGANVLTF | TRBJ2-6 | NA | TRBV20-1 | few
TGCAGTGCTAGTTCACCAGGACTAGGGGCTGGGGGACGGGATCAGCCCCAGCATTTT | CSASSPGLGAGGRDQPQHF | TRBJ1-5 | NA | TRBV20-1 | NA
TGTGCCAGCAGCTTGGCGGGACAGTACGTCTACACCTTC | CASSLAGQYVYTF | TRBJ1-2 | TRBD1 | TRBV5-6 | NA
TGTGCCAGCAGCGCGTCGAGCGGGGCAAGGGAGTATTTT | CASSASSGAREYF | TRBJ2-3 | TRBD2 | TRBV5-4 | once
TGTGCCAGTAGTATCCAACGGGACTACCAAGAGACCCAGTACTTC | CASSIQRDYQETQYF | TRBJ2-5 | NA | TRBV19 | NA
TGTGCCAGCAGTTTGTTACCGGGACAGGGAACCTACGAGCAGTACTTC | CASSLLPGQGTYEQYF | TRBJ2-7 | TRBD1 | TRBV27 | NA
TGTGCCAGCAGTTTGGCAGGGGGCCTTAATTCACCCCTCCACTTT | CASSLAGGLNSPLHF | TRBJ1-6 | TRBD1 | TRBV27 | NA
TGTGCCACCAGCCGCGGAAATGAGCAGTTCTTC | CATSRGNEQFF | TRBJ2-1 | NA | TRBV15 | medium-sized
TGTGCCAGCGCCCCCGGGAGGGGGACCCAGTACTTC | CASAPGRGTQYF | TRBJ2-5 | TRBD2 | TRBV27 | NA
TGTGCCTGGAAACAGGGCTTCTATGGCTACACCTTC | CAWKQGFYGYTF | TRBJ1-2 | NA | TRBV30 | once
TGTGCCAGCAGCAAGATGGTACTAGTTACTCATGAGCAGTTCTTC | CASSKMVLVTHEQFF | TRBJ2-1 | NA | TRBV21-1 | NA
TGTGCCAGCAGGGGGGAGGTTGGAGGTCAGCCCCAGCATTTT | CASRGEVGGQPQHF | TRBJ1-5 | NA | TRBV2 | NA
TGTGCCAGCAGCTTAGAGAAAGCCCTTAATGAAAAACTGTTTTTT | CASSLEKALNEKLFF | TRBJ1-4 | NA | TRBV7-2 | NA
TGTGCCAGCAGCACCTCCGGGACAGGGCGTGTCGATGAGCAGTTCTTC | CASSTSGTGRVDEQFF | TRBJ2-1 | TRBD1 | TRBV7-3 | NA
TGTGCCAGCAGTCAGGGACTTTACGAGCAGTACTTC | CASSQGLYEQYF | TRBJ2-7 | NA | TRBV12-3/TRBV12-4 | NA
TGTGCCTCCTCAAGGGGGACAGCGTATGGCTACACCTTC | CASSRGTAYGYTF | TRBJ1-2 | TRBD1 | TRBV28 | once
TGTGCCAGCAGCCAAGATGGGACAGGGTTCAATGAGCAGTTCTTC | CASSQDGTGFNEQFF | TRBJ2-1 | TRBD1 | TRBV4-2 | NA
TGTGCCAGCAGTATCACAGGGGTCACCGGGGAGCTGTTTTTT | CASSITGVTGELFF | TRBJ2-2 | TRBD1 | TRBV28 | NA
TGTGCCAGCAGTATTGGGGGAGGAGGGGGCGTAGGTAGCAATCAGCCCCAGCATTTT | CASSIGGGGGVGSNQPQHF | TRBJ1-5 | TRBD1 | TRBV28 | NA
TGTGCCAGCTCACCAGACAGGGTTACCTACAATGAGCAGTTCTTC | CASSPDRVTYNEQFF | TRBJ2-1 | TRBD1 | TRBV18 | once
TGTGCCAGCAGTTACTCGGGACTAGCGGGGGGTCCCACCGGGGAGCTGTTTTTT | CASSYSGLAGGPTGELFF | TRBJ2-2 | TRBD2 | TRBV6-2/TRBV6-3 | NA
TGTGCCAGCAGTTGGGCCCATACGCAGTATTTT | CASSWAHTQYF | TRBJ2-3 | NA | TRBV28 | NA
TGTGCCAGCAAGGTAGCTCCGATCGACTACGAGCAGTACTTC | CASKVAPIDYEQYF | TRBJ2-7 | NA | TRBV27 | NA
TGTGCCTGGAGCCTCGGGATTAACTATGGCTACACCTTC | CAWSLGINYGYTF | TRBJ1-2 | NA | TRBV30 | NA
TGTGCCAGTCGGACTAGCGGGAGCTCCTACGAGCAGTACTTC | CASRTSGSSYEQYF | TRBJ2-7 | TRBD2 | TRBV19 | NA
TGTGCCAGCAGAACGGGGGGAGCCTACGAGCAGTACTTC | CASRTGGAYEQYF | TRBJ2-7 | TRBD2 | TRBV28 | NA
TGCGCCAGCAGCTTGGAAGGGGCGGATGGCTACACCTTC | CASSLEGADGYTF | TRBJ1-2 | NA | TRBV5-1 | NA
TGTGCCAGCAGCCCTCTGGACTTCTCCTCGCCCCGGGAGCTGTTTTTT | CASSPLDFSSPRELFF | TRBJ2-2 | NA | TRBV9 | NA
TGTGCCAGCAGTGAAGTCGCGGGGGAGGCAGATACGCAGTATTTT | CASSEVAGEADTQYF | TRBJ2-3 | TRBD2 | TRBV6-1 | NA
TGTGCCAGCAGCCCCGTAGCGGGATACTACAATGAGCAGTTCTTC | CASSPVAGYYNEQFF | TRBJ2-1 | TRBD2 | TRBV7-3 | NA